This TCR beta chain emerged from a study of cytomegalovirus exposure and HLA in healthy donors. Study-level points and caveats: Sequences of the TCR beta chain were said to predict the HLA-A and HLA-B alleles of most subjects accurately. Later, an analysis showed that TCR beta chains associated with HLA were more clonally expanded than others that were equally common. Later analysis suggested most CMV-associated TCR beta chains were HLA-restricted.

PCR was performed using 60 Vbeta and 13 Jbeta primers. Clones were sequenced by immunoSEQ multiplex PCR, and TCRdb holds only the in-frame ones, with some missing. The sample lists roughly 89,000 clones, more than 55% occurring once. Germline CDR1 MGHDK, CDR2 SYGVNS. Deletions cut 7 bases from V and 4 bases from J, with 13 bases between. The CDR3 covers 13 residues. Note on this clone: The antigen is undetermined.

The chain combines TRBV25-1 with TRBJ1-1; D not resolved. This TCR derives from a woman aged 45 to 65 in good health and CMV-seropositive. The sample was PBMCs. The CDR3 bases are TGTGCCAGCATGAGTCTGGTGGTCACTGAAGCTTTCTTT. Translated: CASMSLVVTEAFF.